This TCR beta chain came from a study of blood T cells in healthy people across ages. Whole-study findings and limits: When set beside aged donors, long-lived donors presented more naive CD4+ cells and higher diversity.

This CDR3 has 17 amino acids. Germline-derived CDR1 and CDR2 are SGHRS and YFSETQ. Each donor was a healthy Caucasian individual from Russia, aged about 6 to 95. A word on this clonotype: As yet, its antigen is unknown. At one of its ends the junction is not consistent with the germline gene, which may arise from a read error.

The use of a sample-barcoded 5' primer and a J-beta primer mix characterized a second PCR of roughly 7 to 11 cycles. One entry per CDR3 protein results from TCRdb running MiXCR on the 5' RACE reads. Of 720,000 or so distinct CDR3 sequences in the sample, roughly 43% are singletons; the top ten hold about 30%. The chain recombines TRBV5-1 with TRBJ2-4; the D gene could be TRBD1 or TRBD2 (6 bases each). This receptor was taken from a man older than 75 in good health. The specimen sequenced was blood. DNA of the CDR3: TGCGCCAACAGCTTGTTTCGGGGGCCGGGGGCCAAAAACATTCAGTACTTC. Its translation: CANSLFRGPGAKNIQYF.